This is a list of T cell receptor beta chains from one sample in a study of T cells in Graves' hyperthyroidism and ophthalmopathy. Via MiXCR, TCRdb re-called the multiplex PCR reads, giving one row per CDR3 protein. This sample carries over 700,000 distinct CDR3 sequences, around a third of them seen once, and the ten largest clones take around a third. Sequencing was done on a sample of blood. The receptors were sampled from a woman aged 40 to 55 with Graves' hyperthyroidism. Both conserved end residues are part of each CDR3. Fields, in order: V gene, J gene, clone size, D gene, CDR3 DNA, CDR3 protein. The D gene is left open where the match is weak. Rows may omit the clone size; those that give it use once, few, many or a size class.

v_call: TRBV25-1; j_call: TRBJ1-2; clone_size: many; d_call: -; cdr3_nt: TGTGCCAGCAGTGAATCCACCCAGGGAGAACGGGGCTACACCTTC; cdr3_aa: CASSESTQGERGYTF
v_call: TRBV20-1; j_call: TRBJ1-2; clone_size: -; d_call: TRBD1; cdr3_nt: TGCAGTGTTTCGAGGGGGCTTGATGGCTACACCTTC; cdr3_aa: CSVSRGLDGYTF
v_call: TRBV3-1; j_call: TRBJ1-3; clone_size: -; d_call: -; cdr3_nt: TGTGCCAGCAGCCAAGACATCTCTGGAAACACCATATATTTT; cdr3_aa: CASSQDISGNTIYF
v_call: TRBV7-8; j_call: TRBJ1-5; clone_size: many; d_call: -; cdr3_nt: TGTGCCAGCAGCTTATCTCGTGGTGTAAATCAGCCCCAGCATTTT; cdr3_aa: CASSLSRGVNQPQHF
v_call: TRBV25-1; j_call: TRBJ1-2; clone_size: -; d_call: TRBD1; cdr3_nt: TGTGCCAGCTGGGGGCAGGGGGCGCGCCGGGGTGGCTACACCTTC; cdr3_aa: CASWGQGARRGGYTF
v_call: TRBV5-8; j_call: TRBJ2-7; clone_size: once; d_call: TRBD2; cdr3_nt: TGTACCAGCAGCCCGCGACTAGCGGGGAGGGAGCAGTACTTC; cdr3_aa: CTSSPRLAGREQYF
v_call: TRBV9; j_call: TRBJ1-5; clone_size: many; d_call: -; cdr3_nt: TGTGCCAGCACGAGCGGGGATAGCAATCAGCCCCAGCATTTT; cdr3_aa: CASTSGDSNQPQHF
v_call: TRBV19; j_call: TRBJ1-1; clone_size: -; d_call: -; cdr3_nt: TGTGCCAGTAGTATTATCTCGACGAACACTGAAGCTTTCTTT; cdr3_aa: CASSIISTNTEAFF
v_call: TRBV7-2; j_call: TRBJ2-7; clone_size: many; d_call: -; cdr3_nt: TGTGCCAGCCGGGAAGTGGACACCTCCTACGAGCAGTACTTC; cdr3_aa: CASREVDTSYEQYF
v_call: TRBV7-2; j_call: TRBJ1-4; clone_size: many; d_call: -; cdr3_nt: TGTGCCAGCAGCTTTTCAACTAATGAAAAACTGTTTTTT; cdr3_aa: CASSFSTNEKLFF
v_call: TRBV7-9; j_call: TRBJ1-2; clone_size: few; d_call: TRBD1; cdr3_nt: TGTGCCAGCAGCTCACAGGGGATTCGGGGCTACACCTTC; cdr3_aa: CASSSQGIRGYTF
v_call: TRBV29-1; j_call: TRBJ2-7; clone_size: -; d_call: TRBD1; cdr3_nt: TGCAGCAGTCGAGACAGGGGTACCTACGAGCAGTACTTC; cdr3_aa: CSSRDRGTYEQYF
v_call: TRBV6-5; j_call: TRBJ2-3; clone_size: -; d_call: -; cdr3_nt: TGTGCCAGCAGTTACGATGGGCCCATGTTGGGCACAGATACGCAGTATTTT; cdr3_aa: CASSYDGPMLGTDTQYF
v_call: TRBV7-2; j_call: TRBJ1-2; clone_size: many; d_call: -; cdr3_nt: TGTGCCAGCAGCCCACAACGTAGTGACTATGGCTACACCTTC; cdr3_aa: CASSPQRSDYGYTF
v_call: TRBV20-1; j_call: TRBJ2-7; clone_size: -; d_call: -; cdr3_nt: TGCAGTGCTAGCCAAATGCGGGGAACCTACGAGCAGTACTTC; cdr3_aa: CSASQMRGTYEQYF
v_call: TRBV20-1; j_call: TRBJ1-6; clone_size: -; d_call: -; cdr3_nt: TGCAGTGCGCCGGACGGTAATTCACCCCTCCACTTT; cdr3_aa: CSAPDGNSPLHF
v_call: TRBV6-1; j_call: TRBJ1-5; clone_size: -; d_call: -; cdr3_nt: TGTGCCAGCAGTCTCGGACGGGAGGGACAGCCCCAGCATTTT; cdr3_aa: CASSLGREGQPQHF
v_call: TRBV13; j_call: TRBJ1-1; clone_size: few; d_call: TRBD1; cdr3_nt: TGTGCCAGCCAGGGGGTAGGACGGGGCGGCGAAGAAGCTTTCTTT; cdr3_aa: CASQGVGRGGEEAFF
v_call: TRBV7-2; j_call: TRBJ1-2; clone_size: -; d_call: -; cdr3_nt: TGTGCCAGCAGCTTAGATGGGACCGAGGGGAGTAACTATGGCTACACCTTC; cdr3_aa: CASSLDGTEGSNYGYTF
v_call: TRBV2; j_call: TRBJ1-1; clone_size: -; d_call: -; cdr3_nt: TGTGCCAGCTCACCGCAGGCGGAGACTGAAGCTTTCTTT; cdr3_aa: CASSPQAETEAFF
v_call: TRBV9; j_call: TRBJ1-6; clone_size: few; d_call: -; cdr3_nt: TGTGCCAGCAGCGTACGGGCAAAAGGGGATTCACCCCTCCACTTT; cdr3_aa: CASSVRAKGDSPLHF
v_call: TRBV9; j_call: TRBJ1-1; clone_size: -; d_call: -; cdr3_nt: TGTGCCAGCAGCGCCTCCGGGACGGAGTTTTTGAACACTGAAGCTTTCTTT; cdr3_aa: CASSASGTEFLNTEAFF
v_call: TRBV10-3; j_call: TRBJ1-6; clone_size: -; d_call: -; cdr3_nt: TGTGCCATCAGCTTCTCTCCCGCTAAGCATAATTCATCCCTCCACTTT; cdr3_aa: CAISFSPAKHNSSLHF
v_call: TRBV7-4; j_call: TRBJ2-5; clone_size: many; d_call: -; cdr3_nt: TGTGCCAGCAGTCCGGAGGAATATGAGACCCAGTACTTC; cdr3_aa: CASSPEEYETQYF
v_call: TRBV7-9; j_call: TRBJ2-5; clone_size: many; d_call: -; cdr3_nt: TGTGCCAGCAGTCCAAGGGGTGCCGAGACCCAGTACTTC; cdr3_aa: CASSPRGAETQYF
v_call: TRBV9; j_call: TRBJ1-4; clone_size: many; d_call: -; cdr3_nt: TGTGCCAGCAGCGCTCCCCCCCGGGAAAAACTGTTTTTT; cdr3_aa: CASSAPPREKLFF
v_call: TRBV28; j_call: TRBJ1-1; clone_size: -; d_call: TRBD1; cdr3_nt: TGTGCCAGCAGTTTCAGCGACAGGGGGGATTATTTCTTT; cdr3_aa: CASSFSDRGDYFF
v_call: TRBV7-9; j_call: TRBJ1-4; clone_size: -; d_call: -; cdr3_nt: TGTGCCAGCAGACGTGGGAACCCCCTCGGGGGATCAGGAGAAAAACTGTTTTTT; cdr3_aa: CASRRGNPLGGSGEKLFF
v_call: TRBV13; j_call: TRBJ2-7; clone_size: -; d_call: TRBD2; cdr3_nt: TGTGCCAGCAGCTTTCTAGCGGGGGGCTCCCCCTCCTACGAGCAGTACTTC; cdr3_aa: CASSFLAGGSPSYEQYF
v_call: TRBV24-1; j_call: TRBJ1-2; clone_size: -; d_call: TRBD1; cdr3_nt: TGTGCCACCAGTGAGACAGGGCCCACCGGTGGCTACACCTTC; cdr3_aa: CATSETGPTGGYTF
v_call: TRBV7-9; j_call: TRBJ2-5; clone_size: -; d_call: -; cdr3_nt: TGTGCCAGCAGCTTAGGTTATGGGCAGGAGCAAGAGACCCAGTACTTC; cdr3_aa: CASSLGYGQEQETQYF
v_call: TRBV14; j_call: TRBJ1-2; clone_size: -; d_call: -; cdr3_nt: TGTGCCAGCACCCCGGTCGGGGTTATTTCGGGAGGCTACACCTTC; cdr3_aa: CASTPVGVISGGYTF
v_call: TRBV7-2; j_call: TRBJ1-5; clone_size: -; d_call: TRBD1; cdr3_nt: TGTGCCAGCAGCCACCGGGACAGGGGGCTTAGGTTGCCCCGGCATTTT; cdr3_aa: CASSHRDRGLRLPRHF
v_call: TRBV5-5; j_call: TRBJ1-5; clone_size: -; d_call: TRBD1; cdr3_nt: TGTGCCAGCAGCTTCGAGGACAGGGTAAGACAGCCCCAGCATTTT; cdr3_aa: CASSFEDRVRQPQHF
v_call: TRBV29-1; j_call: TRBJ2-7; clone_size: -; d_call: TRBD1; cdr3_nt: TGCAGCTCAGACAGGGGTTACGAGCAGTACTTC; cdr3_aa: CSSDRGYEQYF
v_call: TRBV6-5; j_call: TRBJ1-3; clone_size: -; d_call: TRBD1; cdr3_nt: TGTGCCAGCAAGAGAACGACAGGGGATGGAAACACCATATATTTT; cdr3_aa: CASKRTTGDGNTIYF
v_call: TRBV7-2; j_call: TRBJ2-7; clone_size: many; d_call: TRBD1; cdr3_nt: TGTGCCAGCAGCTTCGACAGGGGGGCCTACGAGCAGTACTTC; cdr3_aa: CASSFDRGAYEQYF
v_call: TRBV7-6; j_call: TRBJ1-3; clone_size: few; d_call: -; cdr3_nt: TGTGCCAGCAGCTTAGCGGCGGGGAATGGAAACACCATATATTTT; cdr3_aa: CASSLAAGNGNTIYF
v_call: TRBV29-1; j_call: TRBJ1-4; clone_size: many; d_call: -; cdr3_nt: TGCAGCGTTGCCGGGGTTGCAACTAATGAAAAACTGTTTTTT; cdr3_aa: CSVAGVATNEKLFF
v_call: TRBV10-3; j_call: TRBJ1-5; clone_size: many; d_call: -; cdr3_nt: TGTGCCATCAGTGAGTCTTGGGGCACAACCGGAGGCAATCAGCCCCAGCATTTT; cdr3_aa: CAISESWGTTGGNQPQHF
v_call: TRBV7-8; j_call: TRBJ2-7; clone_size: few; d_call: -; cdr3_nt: TGTGCCAGCAGCTTAGTGAGTACAGGGTTTCGAAGCGCCTACGAGCAGTACTTC; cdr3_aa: CASSLVSTGFRSAYEQYF
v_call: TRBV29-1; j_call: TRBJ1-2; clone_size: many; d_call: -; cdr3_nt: TGCAGCGTTGAAGATCCTGGACTCTATGGCTACACCTTC; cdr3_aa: CSVEDPGLYGYTF
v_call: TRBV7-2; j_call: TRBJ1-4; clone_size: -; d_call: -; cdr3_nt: TGCGCCAGCAGCCAAGTATGGTACAATGAAAAACTGTTTTTT; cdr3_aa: CASSQVWYNEKLFF
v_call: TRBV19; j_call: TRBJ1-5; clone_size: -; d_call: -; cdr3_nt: TGTGCCAGTAGTACAAACCGAAGGGGAAACAATCAGCCCCAGCATTTT; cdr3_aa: CASSTNRRGNNQPQHF
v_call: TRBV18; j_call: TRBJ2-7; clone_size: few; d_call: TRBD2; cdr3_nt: TGTGCCAGCTCACCAGCTAGCGGGAGGGTAGAGCAGTACTTC; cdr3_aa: CASSPASGRVEQYF